One T cell receptor beta chain is described in this entry. V trimming: 8 bases; J trimming: 1 base; junction bases outside the gene matches: 1. The CDR3 has 12 amino acids. CDR1 is LNHDA and CDR2 is SQIVND in the germline V gene (reference sequence). Assay: immunoSEQ multiplex PCR; the TCRdb copy retains only in-frame clones and omits some. The repertoire holds roughly 40,000 clones, with around nine tenths as singletons. The sample belongs to a study of T cell changes during pregnancy in multiple sclerosis. The source material was CD4+ T cells from peripheral blood mononuclear cells, sampled in the first trimester of pregnancy. This clonotype was obtained from a female donor with multiple sclerosis, enrolled in a pregnancy study. The chain combines TRBV19 with TRBJ2-7, with TRBD1 matching 8 bases. CDR3 in amino acids: CASGDRSYEQYF. The CDR3 DNA reads as TGTGCCAGTGGGGACAGGTCCTACGAGCAGTACTTC.